A selection of T cell receptor beta chains follows, all from one sample in a study of cytotoxic CD8 clonotypes in ibrutinib-treated CLL. Sequencing used immunoSEQ multiplex PCR; TCRdb keeps in-frame clones, though not all of them. Of some 140,000 clones in the sample, approximately 90% are singletons; the top ten hold 11%. This specimen was PBMCs, taken after 12 months of ibrutinib treatment. These receptor sequences come from a human donor with chronic lymphocytic leukemia. Each CDR3 is given with its conserved first and last residue. Fields, in order: J gene, D gene, clone size, V gene, CDR3 DNA, CDR3 protein. The D gene is left open where the match is weak. A clone size is listed for some rows: how often the clone was seen (once, few, many), or a class if it is expanded.

J gene: TRBJ2-5; D gene: -; clone size: -; V gene: TRBV7-3; CDR3 DNA: TGTGCCAGCAGCTTAACGGGGGAAGAGACCCAGTACTTC; CDR3 protein: CASSLTGEETQYF
J gene: TRBJ2-2; D gene: -; clone size: -; V gene: TRBV10-3; CDR3 DNA: TGTGCCATCAGTGAGTCGCTGACTGTAACACTGAACACCGGGGAGCTGTTTTTT; CDR3 protein: CAISESLTVTLNTGELFF
J gene: TRBJ2-6; D gene: TRBD1; clone size: -; V gene: TRBV28; CDR3 DNA: TGTGCCAGCAGTTTAGGACAGGGGGAAGGGTCTGGGGCCAACGTCCTGACTTTC; CDR3 protein: CASSLGQGEGSGANVLTF
J gene: TRBJ2-7; D gene: -; clone size: -; V gene: TRBV6-5; CDR3 DNA: TGTGCCACCGGCGGGTTCGGCGAGCAGTACTTC; CDR3 protein: CATGGFGEQYF
J gene: TRBJ2-2; D gene: -; clone size: once; V gene: TRBV2; CDR3 DNA: TGTGCCAGCATAGAGGAGGGTAACACCGGGGAGCTGTTTTTT; CDR3 protein: CASIEEGNTGELFF
J gene: TRBJ1-1; D gene: -; clone size: -; V gene: TRBV30; CDR3 DNA: TGTGCCTGGAGGACAGAGAACACTGAAGCTTTCTTT; CDR3 protein: CAWRTENTEAFF
J gene: TRBJ2-7; D gene: -; clone size: -; V gene: TRBV27; CDR3 DNA: TGTGCCAGCAGTCTCTTTCCCCCGGGTCCCTACGAGCAGTACTTC; CDR3 protein: CASSLFPPGPYEQYF
J gene: TRBJ1-5; D gene: -; clone size: -; V gene: TRBV28; CDR3 DNA: TGTGCCAGCAGTTTGGGGCAGTTTAGCAATCAGCCCCAGCATTTT; CDR3 protein: CASSLGQFSNQPQHF
J gene: TRBJ2-1; D gene: TRBD2; clone size: -; V gene: TRBV10-3; CDR3 DNA: TGTGCCAGCCGGGAACTCGGGGGGTTGGTCGATGAGCAGTTCTTC; CDR3 protein: CASRELGGLVDEQFF
J gene: TRBJ2-7; D gene: -; clone size: -; V gene: TRBV11-2; CDR3 DNA: TGTGCCAGCAGCTTCGGGACCCTCTACGAGCAGTACTTC; CDR3 protein: CASSFGTLYEQYF
J gene: TRBJ2-7; D gene: -; clone size: -; V gene: TRBV7-2; CDR3 DNA: TGTGCCAGCAGCTTAGCCGTCGGGGATGCCTACGAGCAGTACTTC; CDR3 protein: CASSLAVGDAYEQYF
J gene: TRBJ2-1; D gene: -; clone size: -; V gene: TRBV25-1; CDR3 DNA: TGTGCCAGCAGTGAATCGGACCCCAGGTCCTACAATGAGCAGTTCTTC; CDR3 protein: CASSESDPRSYNEQFF
J gene: TRBJ1-3; D gene: -; clone size: -; V gene: TRBV28; CDR3 DNA: TGTGCCAGCAGTTCCTCGCAAGGGTTCGGAAACACCATATATTTT; CDR3 protein: CASSSSQGFGNTIYF
J gene: TRBJ1-2; D gene: -; clone size: -; V gene: TRBV27; CDR3 DNA: TGTGCCAGCAGTTTATCGAGGGGCCAGAGGGACTATGGCTACACCTTC; CDR3 protein: CASSLSRGQRDYGYTF
J gene: TRBJ2-3; D gene: -; clone size: -; V gene: TRBV6-5; CDR3 DNA: TGTGCTAGCAGGACTAGCACAGATACGCAGTATTTT; CDR3 protein: CASRTSTDTQYF
J gene: TRBJ2-6; D gene: -; clone size: -; V gene: TRBV19; CDR3 DNA: TGTGCCAGTAGTATCTCAGGGGCTGGGGCCAACGTCCTGACTTTC; CDR3 protein: CASSISGAGANVLTF
J gene: TRBJ2-2; D gene: -; clone size: -; V gene: TRBV9; CDR3 DNA: TGTGCCAGCAGCGTAACTTTCACCATTAACACCGGGGAGCTGTTTTTT; CDR3 protein: CASSVTFTINTGELFF
J gene: TRBJ2-1; D gene: TRBD2; clone size: -; V gene: TRBV7-8; CDR3 DNA: TGTGCCAGCAGCCCGTGGGAGGGGTCCTACAATGAGCAGTTCTTC; CDR3 protein: CASSPWEGSYNEQFF
J gene: TRBJ1-1; D gene: -; clone size: -; V gene: TRBV5-4; CDR3 DNA: TGTGCCAGCTCCAAAGAGACACGGGGCACTGAAGCTTTCTTT; CDR3 protein: CASSKETRGTEAFF
J gene: TRBJ2-1; D gene: -; clone size: -; V gene: TRBV28; CDR3 DNA: TGTGCCAGCCGACAAACCTACAATGAGCAGTTCTTC; CDR3 protein: CASRQTYNEQFF
J gene: TRBJ1-1; D gene: TRBD1; clone size: -; V gene: TRBV5-1; CDR3 DNA: TGCGCCAGCAGTTTGACAGGGGTGGCCACTGAAGCTTTCTTT; CDR3 protein: CASSLTGVATEAFF
J gene: TRBJ1-5; D gene: -; clone size: -; V gene: TRBV7-2; CDR3 DNA: TGTGCCAGCAGCTTAGGGCAGGAGGGCTATCAGCCCCAGCATTTT; CDR3 protein: CASSLGQEGYQPQHF
J gene: TRBJ2-3; D gene: -; clone size: -; V gene: TRBV7-3; CDR3 DNA: TGTGCCAGCAGCTTAACTGGGGCCCGGGGGCAATTCACAGATACGCAGTATTTT; CDR3 protein: CASSLTGARGQFTDTQYF
J gene: TRBJ2-7; D gene: -; clone size: -; V gene: TRBV28; CDR3 DNA: TGTGCCAGCAGTTTATGGGGAGCAAAAACCTACGAGCAGTACTTC; CDR3 protein: CASSLWGAKTYEQYF
J gene: TRBJ2-1; D gene: -; clone size: -; V gene: TRBV9; CDR3 DNA: TGTGCCAGCAGCGGCTCGGGAGATCGGGAGCAGTTCTTC; CDR3 protein: CASSGSGDREQFF
J gene: TRBJ2-1; D gene: -; clone size: -; V gene: TRBV11-2; CDR3 DNA: TGTGCCAGCAGCTTAGCGGCAGGGGTCTCCTACAATGAGCAGTTCTTC; CDR3 protein: CASSLAAGVSYNEQFF
J gene: TRBJ1-5; D gene: -; clone size: -; V gene: TRBV19; CDR3 DNA: TGTGCCAGTAGTAGCCGGGACACGACCTTGGGGCAGCCCCAGCATTTT; CDR3 protein: CASSSRDTTLGQPQHF
J gene: TRBJ2-1; D gene: -; clone size: -; V gene: TRBV5-8; CDR3 DNA: TGTGCCAGCAGCTGGGCAGGGGACACCTCCTACAATGAGCAGTTCTTC; CDR3 protein: CASSWAGDTSYNEQFF
J gene: TRBJ2-7; D gene: -; clone size: -; V gene: TRBV27; CDR3 DNA: TGTGCCAGCAGTTCTCCCGGGACACGGAGCTCCTACGAGCAGTACTTC; CDR3 protein: CASSSPGTRSSYEQYF
J gene: TRBJ2-5; D gene: TRBD2; clone size: -; V gene: TRBV5-4; CDR3 DNA: TGTGCCAGCAGCTTCCGTAACCCGGGGGGGGAGACCCAGTACTTC; CDR3 protein: CASSFRNPGGETQYF
J gene: TRBJ2-2; D gene: TRBD2; clone size: -; V gene: TRBV7-2; CDR3 DNA: TGTGCCAGCATCGGACTAGCGGACAGGGACGGGGAGCTGTTTTTT; CDR3 protein: CASIGLADRDGELFF
J gene: TRBJ1-3; D gene: -; clone size: -; V gene: TRBV4-2; CDR3 DNA: TGTGCCAGCAGCCCATCGCCAGGTGGAAACACCATATATTTT; CDR3 protein: CASSPSPGGNTIYF
J gene: TRBJ2-7; D gene: TRBD2; clone size: -; V gene: TRBV28; CDR3 DNA: TGTGCCAGCACCTTTTATACTAGCGCCCCTCGCGGGGGGCAGTACTTC; CDR3 protein: CASTFYTSAPRGGQYF
J gene: TRBJ2-1; D gene: TRBD2; clone size: once; V gene: TRBV6-5; CDR3 DNA: TGTGCCAGCAGTACTAGCGGGAGGATTTACAATGAGCAGTTCTTC; CDR3 protein: CASSTSGRIYNEQFF
J gene: TRBJ2-5; D gene: -; clone size: -; V gene: TRBV29-1; CDR3 DNA: TGCAGCGTTGAAGAGCTCGCAGAGACCCAGTACTTC; CDR3 protein: CSVEELAETQYF
J gene: TRBJ2-5; D gene: -; clone size: -; V gene: TRBV5-1; CDR3 DNA: TGCGCCAGCAGCGCGGGGGACAGTGAGACCCAGTACTTC; CDR3 protein: CASSAGDSETQYF
J gene: TRBJ2-7; D gene: TRBD2; clone size: -; V gene: TRBV9; CDR3 DNA: TGTGCCAGCAGCGTAGAAGTTGGGCGAGCGGGAGGGGGCGAGCAGTACTTC; CDR3 protein: CASSVEVGRAGGGEQYF
J gene: TRBJ2-7; D gene: -; clone size: -; V gene: TRBV5-1; CDR3 DNA: TGCGCCAGCAGCTTGGGAAGCCTTTCTGAGCAGTACTTC; CDR3 protein: CASSLGSLSEQYF
J gene: TRBJ2-7; D gene: TRBD1; clone size: -; V gene: TRBV5-6; CDR3 DNA: TGTGCCAGCAGTTTCGACTACCGGCCGGGACAGATCTACGAGCAGTACTTC; CDR3 protein: CASSFDYRPGQIYEQYF
J gene: TRBJ2-1; D gene: -; clone size: -; V gene: TRBV2; CDR3 DNA: TGTGCCAGCAGTGAAGGGTGGAGTGAGCAGTTCTTC; CDR3 protein: CASSEGWSEQFF